A single sample is the source of the 12 T cell receptor beta chains below, sequenced in a study of cytomegalovirus exposure and HLA in healthy donors. With 60 Vbeta and 13 Jbeta primers, the PCR was carried out. Profiling relied on immunoSEQ multiplex PCR, and the TCRdb table lists in-frame clones only, not all of them. The data show 68,000 or so clones, with more than 80% seen just once and around 7% held by the top ten. Sequencing was done on a sample of PBMCs. These receptors all stem from a human donor in good health.

This clone appeared once. The chain links TRBV14 to TRBJ1-2, with 7 bases aligning to TRBD1. After removal of 6 bases from V and 7 bases from J, the junction contained 14 bases not matched to a gene. CDR3 length: 15 amino acids. CDR1 and CDR2 (germline): SGHDN, FVKESK. The DNA for the CDR3 is TGTGCCAGCAGGATGGCTAAAGGGGGCGCGGTTGGCTACACCTTC. Protein: CASRMAKGGAVGYTF. Full variable domain (rest looked up from reference TRBV14 and TRBJ1-2): EAGVTQFPSHSVIEKGQTVTLRCDPISGHDNLYWYRRVMGKEIKFLLHFVKESKQDESGMPNNRFLAERTGGTYSTLKVQPAELEDSGVYFCASRMAKGGAVGYTFGSGTRLTVV.

The gene calls are TRBV27 and TRBJ1-1; no firm D call. The V gene lost 0 bases and the J gene lost 0 bases, with 11 bases spanning the gap. The CDR3 totals 16 residues. Germline-derived CDR1 and CDR2 are MNHEY and SMNVEV (reference sequence). The CDR3 here is CASSLSPVVVNTEAFF. DNA of the CDR3: TGTGCCAGCAGTTTATCGCCCGTAGTGGTGAACACTGAAGCTTTCTTT.

The chain has TRBV7-8 and TRBJ1-3, with D uncertain. The CDR3 covers 14 residues. CDR1 and CDR2 from the germline V gene are SGHVS and FQNEAQ. The ends were cut back, 6 bases at V and 0 bases at J, with 9 bases in the middle. The CDR3 DNA is TGTGCCAGCAGGGGCCTTAGCTCTGGAAACACCATATATTTT. Translation: CASRGLSSGNTIYF.

The chain joins TRBV6-4 to TRBJ2-5; TRBD2 agrees at 11 bases. V was pared by 6 bases and J by 2 bases, with 5 bases of the junction left unmatched. The CDR3 is 15 residues long. Germline CDR1 is MRHNA and CDR2 is SNTAGT. This chain's CDR3 is CASSATSGAQETQYF. The CDR3 region has the DNA TGTGCCAGCAGCGCGACTAGCGGGGCACAAGAGACCCAGTACTTC.

The chain joins TRBV5-1 to TRBJ2-5; TRBD2 might be the D (6 bases). V lost 5 bases to trimming and J lost 1 base, with 9 bases between them. Looked up from germline, CDR1 is SGHRS and CDR2 is YFSETQ. This CDR3 has 13 residues. CDR3 coding DNA: TGCGCCAGCAGGGAGGGCGTCCAAGAGACCCAGTACTTC. Amino acids: CASREGVQETQYF.

This clone was observed a single time. The chain couples TRBV6-6 to TRBJ1-5, with 8 positions matching TRBD1. The CDR3 extends over 16 amino acids. Trimming took 0 bases from V and 8 from J; bases not matched to a gene: 9. Germline V gene sequence: CDR1 MNHNY, CDR2 SVGAGI (reference sequence). The CDR3 coding sequence is TGTGCCAGCAGTTACTCGATGGGTGACAGGGGCGAGCCCCAGCATTTT. Amino acid sequence: CASSYSMGDRGEPQHF.

This chain joins TRBV5-5 and TRBJ2-5, with D perhaps TRBD2 (6 bases). The germline CDR1 and CDR2 sequences are SGHKS and YYEKEE (reference sequence). The CDR3 loop spans 16 amino acids. Trimming left V 0 bases short and J 4 bases short, with 16 bases between. This chain's CDR3 is CASSLARAGTRETQYF. CDR3 nucleotide sequence: TGTGCCAGCAGCTTGGCTAGGGCGGGGACCCGAGAGACCCAGTACTTC.

This chain joins TRBV9 and TRBJ1-6; TRBD1 agrees at 7 bases. With 5 bases clipped from V and 10 bases from J, the junction kept 12 bases outside the gene matches. The germline gives CDR1 SGDLS, CDR2 YYNGEE. The CDR3 totals 15 residues. CDR3 bases: TGTGCCAGCAGTGATGATTCAGGGGGAAACTCACCCCTCCACTTT. Residues: CASSDDSGGNSPLHF.

This sequence joins TRBV18 and TRBJ1-5; 7 positions match TRBD1. This CDR3 spans 15 amino acids. Germline V gene lookup returns CDR1 KGHSH and CDR2 LQKENI. Germline trimming cut 5 bases from V and 1 base from J; bases unmatched to any gene: 5. CDR3 protein: CASSSGGMSNQPQHF. CDR3 sequence (DNA): TGTGCCAGCTCATCAGGGGGTATGAGCAATCAGCCCCAGCATTTT.

The chain joins TRBV9 to TRBJ2-2; 10 nucleotides agree with TRBD1. V shed 3 bases, J shed 6 bases, and the junction held 11 bases outside the gene matches. This CDR3 is 17 amino acids long. Germline CDR1 is SGDLS and CDR2 is YYNGEE. The CDR3 nucleotides are TGTGCCAGCAGCGCCTTTGGGACAGGGGTTGTCTCCGGGGAGCTGTTTTTT. Encoded protein: CASSAFGTGVVSGELFF.

This chain links TRBV6-5 with TRBJ1-1; unclear D gene. This CDR3 spans 15 amino acids. Per the germline V gene, CDR1 is MNHEY and CDR2 is SVGAGI. Trimming left V 0 bases short and J 5 bases short, with 13 bases between. CDR3 nucleotides: TGTGCCAGCAGTTACTCGACGCCTGCCGGGACTGAAGCTTTCTTT. It translates to CASSYSTPAGTEAFF.

The V call is TRBV10-3, the J call TRBJ2-3; the match to TRBD2 covers 9 bases. The length of the CDR3 is 15 residues. With V trimmed by 4 bases and J by 2 bases, 4 bases remained unmatched. In germline, CDR1 is ENHRY, CDR2 SYGVKD. In DNA, the CDR3 is TGTGCCATCAGTGGCGGCGGGGGGGCCACAGATACGCAGTATTTT. Its protein is CAISGGGGATDTQYF.